This TCR beta chain appears in the sequencing data of a study of T-cell memory formation after mild COVID-19. The overall study: In these data, TCR clusters were largely donor specific. General study results and limits: The authors did not confirm SARS-CoV-2 specificity of second-wave clones peaking day 37. Mostly located in CM and EM were contracting CD4+ clones, with contracting CD8+ clones located in EMRA. Among clones contracting day 15 to 85, CD4/CD8 was balanced, whereas later expanders leaned CD4+.

Points on this clonotype: Its antigen is unknown.

TCRdb re-derived calls from the 5' RACE reads in MiXCR, one entry per CDR3 protein. The data show some 490,000 distinct CDR3 sequences, around a sixth seen once. The CDR3 consists of 16 residues. CDR1 MNHEY and CDR2 SVGAGI come from the germline V gene. The J segment lost 8 bases and the V segment lost 2 bases, leaving 10 bases of the junction unmatched. The chain is built from TRBV6-5 and TRBJ2-1; 9 nucleotides align to TRBD2. This clonotype was sampled from an adult woman who had mild COVID-19 (a few samples of this study predate the infection). Cell type and time point are not known. Sample: PBMCs or a T cell subset sorted from them (not recorded which). DNA for the CDR3: TGTGCCAGCAGTTACCTTCTAGCGGGGACTCCCTATGAGCAGTTCTTC. As protein: CASSYLLAGTPYEQFF.